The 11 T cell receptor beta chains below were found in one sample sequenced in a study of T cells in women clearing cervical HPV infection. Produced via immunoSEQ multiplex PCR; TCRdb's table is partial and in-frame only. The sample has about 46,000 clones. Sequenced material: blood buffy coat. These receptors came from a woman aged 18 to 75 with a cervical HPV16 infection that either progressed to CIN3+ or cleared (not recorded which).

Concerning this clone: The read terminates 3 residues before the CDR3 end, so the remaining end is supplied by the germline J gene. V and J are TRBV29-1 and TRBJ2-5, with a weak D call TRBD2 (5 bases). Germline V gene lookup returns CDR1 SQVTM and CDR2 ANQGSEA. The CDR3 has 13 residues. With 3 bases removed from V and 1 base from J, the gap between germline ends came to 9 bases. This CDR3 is CSVDAGLQETQYF. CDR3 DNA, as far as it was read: TGCAGCGTTGATGCAGGACTCCAAGAGACC.

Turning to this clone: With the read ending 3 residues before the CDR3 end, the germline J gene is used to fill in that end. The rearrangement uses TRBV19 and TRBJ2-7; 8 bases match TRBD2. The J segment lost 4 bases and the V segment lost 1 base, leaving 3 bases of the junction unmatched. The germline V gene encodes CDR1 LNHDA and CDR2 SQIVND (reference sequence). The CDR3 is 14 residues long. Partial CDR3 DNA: TGTGCCAGTAGTATAGGGACTAGCAAATACGAG. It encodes CASSIGTSKYE. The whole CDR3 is CASSIGTSKYEQYF. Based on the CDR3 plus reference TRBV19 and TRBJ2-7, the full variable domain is DGGITQSPKYLFRKEGQNVTLSCEQNLNHDAMYWYRQDPGQGLRLIYYSQIVNDFQKGDIAEGYSVSREKKESFPLTVTSAQKNPTAFYLCASSIGTSKYEQYFGPGTRLTVT.

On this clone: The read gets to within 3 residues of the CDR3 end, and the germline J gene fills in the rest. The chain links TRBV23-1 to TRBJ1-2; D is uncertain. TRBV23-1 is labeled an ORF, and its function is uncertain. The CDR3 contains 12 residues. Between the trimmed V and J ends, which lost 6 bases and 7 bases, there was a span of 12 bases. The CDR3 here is CASSPLCVGYTF. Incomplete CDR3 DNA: TGCGCCAGCAGCCCTCTCTGCGTTGGC.

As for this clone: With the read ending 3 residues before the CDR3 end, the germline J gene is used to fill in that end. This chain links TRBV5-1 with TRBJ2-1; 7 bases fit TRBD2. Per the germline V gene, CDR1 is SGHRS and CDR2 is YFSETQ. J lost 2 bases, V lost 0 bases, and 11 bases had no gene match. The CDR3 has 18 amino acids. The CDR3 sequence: CASSLGYGGISPYNEQFF. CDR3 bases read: TGCGCCAGCAGCTTGGGTTACGGGGGGATCTCCCCCTACAATGAG.

CDR3 sequence: CASSVPGLGIQYF. CDR3 bases read: TGTGCCAGCAGCGTACCGGGACTCGGCATT. The J gene is TRBJ2-4, the V gene TRBV7-2; weak D call: TRBD2 (6 bases). The CDR3 end is not reached by the read, which stops 3 residues before it; the germline J gene fills it in. Germline CDR1 reads SGHTA; CDR2 reads FQGNSA. The CDR3 sequence is 13 residues long. V lost 5 bases, J lost 9 bases, and 14 bases lay in between.

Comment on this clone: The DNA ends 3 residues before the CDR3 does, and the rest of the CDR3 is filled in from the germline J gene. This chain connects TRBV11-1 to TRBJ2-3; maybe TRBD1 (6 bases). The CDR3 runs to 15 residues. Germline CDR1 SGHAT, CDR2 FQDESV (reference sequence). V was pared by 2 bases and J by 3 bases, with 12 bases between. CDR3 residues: CASSLSGHPTDTQYF. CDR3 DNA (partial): TGTGCCAGCAGCTTATCGGGACACCCGACAGATACG.

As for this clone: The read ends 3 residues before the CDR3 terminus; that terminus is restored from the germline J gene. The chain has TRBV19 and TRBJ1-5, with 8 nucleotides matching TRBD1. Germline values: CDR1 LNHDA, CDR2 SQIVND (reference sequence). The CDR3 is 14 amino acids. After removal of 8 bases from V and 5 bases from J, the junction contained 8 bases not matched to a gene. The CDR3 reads CASDLQGADQPQHF. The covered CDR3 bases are TGTGCCAGTGACCTGCAGGGGGCGGATCAGCCC.

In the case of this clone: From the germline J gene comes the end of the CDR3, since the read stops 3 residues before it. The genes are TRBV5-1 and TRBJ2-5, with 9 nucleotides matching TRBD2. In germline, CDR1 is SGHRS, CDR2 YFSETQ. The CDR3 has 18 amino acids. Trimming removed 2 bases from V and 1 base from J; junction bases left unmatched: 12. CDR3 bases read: TGCGCCAGCAGCTTAGGGGTACTAGCGGGTGATACCCAAGAGACC. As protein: CASSLGVLAGDTQET. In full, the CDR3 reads CASSLGVLAGDTQETQYF.

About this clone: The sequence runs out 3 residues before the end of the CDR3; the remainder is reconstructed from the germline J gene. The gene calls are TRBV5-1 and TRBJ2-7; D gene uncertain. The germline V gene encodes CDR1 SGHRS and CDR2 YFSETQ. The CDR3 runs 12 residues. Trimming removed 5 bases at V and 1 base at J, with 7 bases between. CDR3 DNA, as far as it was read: TGCGCCAGCAGTCCTAGTTCCTACGAG. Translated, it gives CASSPSSYE. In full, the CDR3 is CASSPSSYEQYF. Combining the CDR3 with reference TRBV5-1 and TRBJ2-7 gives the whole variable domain KAGVTQTPRYLIKTRGQQVTLSCSPISGHRSVSWYQQTPGQGLQFLFEYFSETQRNKGNFPGRFSGRQFSNSRSEMNVSTLELGDSALYLCASSPSSYEQYFGPGTRLTVT.

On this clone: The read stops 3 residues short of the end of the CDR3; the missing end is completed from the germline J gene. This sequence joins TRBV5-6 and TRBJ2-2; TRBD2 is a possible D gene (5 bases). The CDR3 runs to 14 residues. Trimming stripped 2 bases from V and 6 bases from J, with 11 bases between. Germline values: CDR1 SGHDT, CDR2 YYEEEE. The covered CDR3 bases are TGTGCCAGCAGCTTAGTAGGGCGGGCCGGGGAG. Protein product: CASSLVGRAGE. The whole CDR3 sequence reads CASSLVGRAGELFF.

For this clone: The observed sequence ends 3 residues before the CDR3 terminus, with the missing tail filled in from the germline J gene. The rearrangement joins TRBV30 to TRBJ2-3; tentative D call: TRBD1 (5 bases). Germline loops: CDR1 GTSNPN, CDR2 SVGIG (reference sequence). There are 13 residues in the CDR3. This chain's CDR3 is CAWSRQQNQPQYF. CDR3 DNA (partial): TGTGCCTGGAGTCGACAGCAGAATCAGCCG. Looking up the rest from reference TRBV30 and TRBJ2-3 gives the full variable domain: SQTIHQWPATLVQPVGSPLSLECTVEGTSNPNLYWYRQAAGRGLQLLFYSVGIGQISSEVPQNLSASRPQDRQFILSSKKLLLSDSGFYLCAWSRQQNQPQYFGPGTRLTVL.